This section outlines one T cell receptor (beta chain) sequence together with its context. This sample stems from a study of blood T cell repertoires in COVID-19. For the study at large: The United States, Italy and Spain provided the acute and convalescent COVID-19 samples. T cells, B-cell-depleted T cells, or PBMCs provided the cDNA or gDNA that served as material.

V was trimmed by 0 bases and J by 5 bases, leaving 8 bases between them. Germline CDR1 is MRHNA and CDR2 is SNTAGT. The CDR3 length is 14 residues. Per the study methods: Estimation of nucleated cell counts was performed using reference gene primer amplification. The data were produced by immunoSEQ multiplex PCR, yet TCRdb's version contains in-frame clones alone and is incomplete. The V and J calls and clone size are taken from that table; D and trimming were inferred from the DNA. The profile covers around 25,000 clones, with almost 90% appearing a single time and around 7.6% taken by the ten largest.

The chain combines TRBV6-4 with TRBJ1-3; D is unclear. The sample consisted of peripheral blood. This TCR was sampled from a human donor in a cohort sampled during active COVID-19. CDR3 coding DNA: TGTGCCAGCAGTGACTCTTTTATCCGAAACACCATATATTTT. This translates into CASSDSFIRNTIYF.